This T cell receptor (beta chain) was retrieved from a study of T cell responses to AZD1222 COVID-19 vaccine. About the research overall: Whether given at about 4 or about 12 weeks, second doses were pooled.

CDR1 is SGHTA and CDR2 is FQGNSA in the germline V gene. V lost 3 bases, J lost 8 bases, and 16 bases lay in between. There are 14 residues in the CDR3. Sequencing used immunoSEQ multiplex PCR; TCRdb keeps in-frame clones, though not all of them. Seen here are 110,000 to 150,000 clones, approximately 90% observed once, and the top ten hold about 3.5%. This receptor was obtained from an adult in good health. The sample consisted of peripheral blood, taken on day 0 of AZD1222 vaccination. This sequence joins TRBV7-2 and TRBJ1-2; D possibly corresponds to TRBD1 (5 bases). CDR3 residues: CASSFKRGGGGYTF. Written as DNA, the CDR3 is TGTGCCAGCAGCTTTAAAAGGGGCGGGGGAGGCTACACCTTC.